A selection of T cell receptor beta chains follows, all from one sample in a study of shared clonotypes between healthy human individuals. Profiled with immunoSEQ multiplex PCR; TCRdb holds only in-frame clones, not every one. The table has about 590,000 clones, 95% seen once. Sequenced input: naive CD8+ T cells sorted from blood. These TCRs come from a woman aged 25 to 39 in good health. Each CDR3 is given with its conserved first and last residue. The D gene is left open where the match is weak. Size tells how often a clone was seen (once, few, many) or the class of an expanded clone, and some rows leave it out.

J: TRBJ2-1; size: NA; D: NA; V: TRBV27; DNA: TGTGCCAGCAGTTTCGCCGGCGGCTACAATGAGCAGTTCTTC; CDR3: CASSFAGGYNEQFF
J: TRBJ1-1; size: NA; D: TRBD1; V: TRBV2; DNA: TGTGCCGGTAGCCCACAGGGGAGTGAAGCTTTCTTT; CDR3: CAGSPQGSEAFF
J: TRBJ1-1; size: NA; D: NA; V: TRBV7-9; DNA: TGTGCCAGCAGCTTAGCGCGGGCCGAAGCTTTCTTT; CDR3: CASSLARAEAFF
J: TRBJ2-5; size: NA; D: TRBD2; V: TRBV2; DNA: TGTGCCAGCAGTGAGGGACTAGCGGGAGACGGCCAAGAGACCCAGTACTTC; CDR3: CASSEGLAGDGQETQYF
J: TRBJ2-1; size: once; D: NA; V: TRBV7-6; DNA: TGTGCCAGCAGCTGGGATAGTGGTATTTCCTACAATGAGCAGTTCTTC; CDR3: CASSWDSGISYNEQFF
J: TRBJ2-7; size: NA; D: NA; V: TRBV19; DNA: TGTGCCAGTAAGAAGTCCACAGGTTCTTCCTACGAGCAGTACTTC; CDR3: CASKKSTGSSYEQYF
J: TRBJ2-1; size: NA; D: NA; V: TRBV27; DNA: TGTGCCAGCAGTCCGGACTCCTCCTACAATGAGCAGTTCTTC; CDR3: CASSPDSSYNEQFF
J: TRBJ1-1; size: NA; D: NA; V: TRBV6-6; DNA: TGTGCCAGCACCGACCTAAAGGTGAACACTGAAGCTTTCTTT; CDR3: CASTDLKVNTEAFF
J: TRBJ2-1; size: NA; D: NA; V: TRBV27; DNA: TGTGCCAGCAGCGTGAGCAATGAGCAGTTCTTC; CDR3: CASSVSNEQFF
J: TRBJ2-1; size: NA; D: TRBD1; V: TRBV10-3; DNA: TGTGCCATCAGTGAGTCACAGGGGGCACCCTACAATGAGCAGTTCTTC; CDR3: CAISESQGAPYNEQFF
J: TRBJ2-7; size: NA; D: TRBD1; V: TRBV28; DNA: TGTGCCATCAAGGACAGGGGGCCTTATTACGAGCAGTACTTC; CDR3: CAIKDRGPYYEQYF